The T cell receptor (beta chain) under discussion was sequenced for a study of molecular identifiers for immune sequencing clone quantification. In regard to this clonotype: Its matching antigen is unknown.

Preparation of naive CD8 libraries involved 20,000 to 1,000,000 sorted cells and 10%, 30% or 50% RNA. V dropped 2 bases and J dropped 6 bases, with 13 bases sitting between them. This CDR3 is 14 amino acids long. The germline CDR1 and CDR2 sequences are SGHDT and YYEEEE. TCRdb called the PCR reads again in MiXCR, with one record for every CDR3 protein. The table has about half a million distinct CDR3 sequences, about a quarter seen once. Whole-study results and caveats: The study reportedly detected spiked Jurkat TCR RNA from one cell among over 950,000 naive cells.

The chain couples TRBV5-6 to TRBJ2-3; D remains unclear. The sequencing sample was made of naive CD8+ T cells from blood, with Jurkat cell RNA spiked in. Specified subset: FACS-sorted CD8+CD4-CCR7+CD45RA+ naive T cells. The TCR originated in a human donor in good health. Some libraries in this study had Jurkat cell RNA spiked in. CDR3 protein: CASSFSAGWDTQYF. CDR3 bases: TGTGCCAGCAGCTTCTCGGCCGGGTGGGATACGCAGTATTTT. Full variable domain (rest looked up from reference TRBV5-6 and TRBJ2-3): DAGVTQSPTHLIKTRGQQVTLRCSPKSGHDTVSWYQQALGQGPQFIFQYYEEEERQRGNFPDRFSGHQFPNYSSELNVNALLLGDSALYLCASSFSAGWDTQYFGPGTRLTVL.